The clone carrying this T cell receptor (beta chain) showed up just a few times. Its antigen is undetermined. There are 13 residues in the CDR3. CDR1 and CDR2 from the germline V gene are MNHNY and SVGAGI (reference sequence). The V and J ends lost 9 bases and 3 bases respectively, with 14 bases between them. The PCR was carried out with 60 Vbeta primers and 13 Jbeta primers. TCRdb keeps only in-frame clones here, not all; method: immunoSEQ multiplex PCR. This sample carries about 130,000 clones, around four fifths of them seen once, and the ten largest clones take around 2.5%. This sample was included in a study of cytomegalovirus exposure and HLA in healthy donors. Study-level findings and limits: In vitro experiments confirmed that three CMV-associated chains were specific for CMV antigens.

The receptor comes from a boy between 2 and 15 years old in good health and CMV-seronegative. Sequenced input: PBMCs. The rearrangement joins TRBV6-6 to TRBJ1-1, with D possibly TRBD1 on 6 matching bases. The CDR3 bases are TGTGCCAGTTCCACAGGGTCTGACACTGAAGCTTTCTTT. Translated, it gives CASSTGSDTEAFF.